This T cell receptor beta chain was recovered during a study of T-cell reconstitution after alpha-beta-depleted transplantation in children. Trimming took 6 bases from V and 5 from J, leaving 16 bases between them. CDR3 length equals 14 residues. CDR1 and CDR2 from the germline V gene are MNHEY and SMNVEV (reference sequence). There are a few counts of this clonotype. The target antigen is unknown. The TCRbeta library incorporated unique molecular identifiers. TCRdb reprocessed the PCR reads with MiXCR, giving one entry per CDR3 protein. The sample has about 300,000 distinct CDR3 sequences; around 7.1% are singletons. The study, taken as a whole, reports: It was newly produced T cells that mostly accounted for T-cell counts and diversity one year after transplant.

The sample in question was peripheral blood, obtained 360 days after TCRalphabeta/CD19-depleted stem cell transplant. The rearrangement uses TRBV27 and TRBJ2-5; TRBD1 is a possible D gene (6 bases). This receptor was obtained from a female patient younger than 10 who had a stem cell transplant for Fanconi anemia, so the T cells may come from the graft donor. The CDR3 spells CASRTVSQGETQYF. In DNA form, the CDR3 reads TGTGCCAGCAGAACAGTCTCCCAGGGGGAGACCCAGTACTTC.